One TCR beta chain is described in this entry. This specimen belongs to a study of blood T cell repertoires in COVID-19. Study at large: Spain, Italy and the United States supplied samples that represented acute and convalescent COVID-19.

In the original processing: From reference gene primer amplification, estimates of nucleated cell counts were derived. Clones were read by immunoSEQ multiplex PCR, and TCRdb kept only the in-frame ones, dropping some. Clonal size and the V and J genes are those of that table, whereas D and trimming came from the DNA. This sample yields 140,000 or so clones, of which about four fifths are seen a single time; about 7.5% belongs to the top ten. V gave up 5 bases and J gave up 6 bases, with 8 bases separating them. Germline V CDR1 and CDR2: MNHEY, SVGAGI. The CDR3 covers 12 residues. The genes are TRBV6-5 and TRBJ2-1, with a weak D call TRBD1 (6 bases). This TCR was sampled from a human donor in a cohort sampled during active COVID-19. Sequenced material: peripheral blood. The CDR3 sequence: CASSLQGNEQFF. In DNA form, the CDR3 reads TGTGCCAGCAGTCTACAGGGCAATGAGCAGTTCTTC.